This T cell receptor (beta chain) was sequenced in a study of OX40 agonist ivuxolimab in advanced cancers. Between the trimmed V and J ends, which lost 3 bases and 3 bases, there was a span of 23 bases. Germline CDR1 MNHEY, CDR2 SMNVEV (reference sequence). This CDR3 has 19 residues. The method was immunoSEQ multiplex PCR; TCRdb's version includes in-frame clones alone and lacks a portion of them. The profile covers roughly 90,000 clones, with approximately 88% appearing a single time and roughly 1.4% taken by the ten largest. Sequenced material: CD4+ or CD8+ T cells sorted from blood, taken in a trial of the OX40 agonist ivuxolimab. The chain employs TRBV27 and TRBJ1-4; D not resolved. The sequence derives from an adult with an advanced solid tumor such as melanoma, head and neck, liver or kidney cancer. The CDR3 region has the DNA TGTGCCAGCAGTTTTAGCCCCCCTCCCGTGGCCGTGGCTAATGAAAAACTGTTTTTT. This encodes CASSFSPPPVAVANEKLFF. Based on the CDR3 plus reference TRBV27 and TRBJ1-4, the full variable domain is EAQVTQNPRYLITVTGKKLTVTCSQNMNHEYMSWYRQDPGLGLRQIYYSMNVEVTDKGDVPEGYKVSRKEKRNFPLILESPSPNQTSLYFCASSFSPPPVAVANEKLFFGSGTQLSVL.